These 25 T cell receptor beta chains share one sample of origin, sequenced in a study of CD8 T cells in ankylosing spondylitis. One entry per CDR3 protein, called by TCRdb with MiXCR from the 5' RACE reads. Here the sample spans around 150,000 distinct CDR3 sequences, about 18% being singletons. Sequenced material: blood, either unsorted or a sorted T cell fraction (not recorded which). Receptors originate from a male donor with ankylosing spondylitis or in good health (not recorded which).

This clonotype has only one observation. For the CDR3, the DNA is TGCAGCGCGTCTAAGGGACTGATGAACACTGAAGCTTTCTTT. This codes for CSASKGLMNTEAFF. V and J are TRBV29-1 and TRBJ1-1; possibly TRBD1 for D (5 bases). Germline lookup yields CDR1 SQVTM and CDR2 ANQGSEA. The ends were cut back, 7 bases at V and 0 bases at J, with 15 bases in the middle. The CDR3 has 14 residues.

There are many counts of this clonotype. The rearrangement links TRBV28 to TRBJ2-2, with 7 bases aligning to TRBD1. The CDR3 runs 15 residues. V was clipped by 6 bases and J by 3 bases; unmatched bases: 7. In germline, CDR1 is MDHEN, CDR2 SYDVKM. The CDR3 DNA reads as TGTGCCAGCAGCTGGGGGACAGCCTACACCGGGGAGCTGTTTTTT. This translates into CASSWGTAYTGELFF.

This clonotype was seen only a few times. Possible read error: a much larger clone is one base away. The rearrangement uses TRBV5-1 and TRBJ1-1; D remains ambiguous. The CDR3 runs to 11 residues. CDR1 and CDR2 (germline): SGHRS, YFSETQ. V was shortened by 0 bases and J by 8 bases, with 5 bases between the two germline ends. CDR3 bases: TGCGCCAGCAGCTTGGAGAGGGAAGCTTTCTTT. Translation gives CASSLEREAFF.

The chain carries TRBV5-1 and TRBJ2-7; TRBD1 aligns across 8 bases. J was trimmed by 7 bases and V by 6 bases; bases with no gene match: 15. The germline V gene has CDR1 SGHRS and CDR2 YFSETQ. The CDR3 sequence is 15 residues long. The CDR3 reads CASNENPDRAGEQYF. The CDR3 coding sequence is TGCGCCAGCAACGAGAATCCGGACAGGGCGGGTGAGCAGTACTTC.

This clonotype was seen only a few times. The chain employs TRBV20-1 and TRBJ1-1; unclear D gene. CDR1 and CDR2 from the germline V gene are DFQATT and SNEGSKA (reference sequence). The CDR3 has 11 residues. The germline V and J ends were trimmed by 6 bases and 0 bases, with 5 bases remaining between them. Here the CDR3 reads CSAPMNTEAFF. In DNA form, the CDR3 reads TGCAGTGCCCCAATGAACACTGAAGCTTTCTTT.

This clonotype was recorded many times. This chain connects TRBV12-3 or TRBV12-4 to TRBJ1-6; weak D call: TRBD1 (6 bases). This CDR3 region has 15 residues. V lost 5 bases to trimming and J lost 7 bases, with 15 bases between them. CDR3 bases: TGTGCCAGCAGTCCGGGGACACGAGCCAATTCACCCCTCCACTTT. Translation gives CASSPGTRANSPLHF.

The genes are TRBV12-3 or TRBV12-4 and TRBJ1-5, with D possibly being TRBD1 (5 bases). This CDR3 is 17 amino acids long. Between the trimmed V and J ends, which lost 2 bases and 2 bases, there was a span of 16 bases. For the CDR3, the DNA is TGTGCCAGCAGTTTATGGGGCGGGGGAGAGGGCAATCAGCCCCAGCATTTT. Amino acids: CASSLWGGGEGNQPQHF.

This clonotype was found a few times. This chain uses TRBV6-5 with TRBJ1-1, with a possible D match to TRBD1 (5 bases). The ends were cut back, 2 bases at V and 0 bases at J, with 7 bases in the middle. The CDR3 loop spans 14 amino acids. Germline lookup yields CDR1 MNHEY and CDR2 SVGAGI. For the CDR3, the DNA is TGTGCCAGCAGTTACGGGGCAGTGAACACTGAAGCTTTCTTT. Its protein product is CASSYGAVNTEAFF.

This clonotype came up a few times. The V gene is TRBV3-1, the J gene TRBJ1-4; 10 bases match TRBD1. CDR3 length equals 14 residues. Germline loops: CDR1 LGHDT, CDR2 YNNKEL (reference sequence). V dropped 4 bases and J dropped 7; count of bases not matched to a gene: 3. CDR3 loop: CASSRGQGLEKLFF. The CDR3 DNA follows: TGTGCCAGCAGCCGGGGACAGGGGCTTGAAAAACTGTTTTTT.

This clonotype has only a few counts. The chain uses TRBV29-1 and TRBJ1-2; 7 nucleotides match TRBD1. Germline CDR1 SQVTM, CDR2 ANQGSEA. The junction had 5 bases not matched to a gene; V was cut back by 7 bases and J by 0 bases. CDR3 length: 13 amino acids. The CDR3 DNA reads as TGCAGCGGAGCGGACAGGACTAACTATGGCTACACCTTC. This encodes CSGADRTNYGYTF.

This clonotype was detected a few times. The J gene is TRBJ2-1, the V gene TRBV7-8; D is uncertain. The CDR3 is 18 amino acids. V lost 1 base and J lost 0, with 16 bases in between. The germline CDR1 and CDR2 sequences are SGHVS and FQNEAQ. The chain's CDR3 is CASSLGVSGDFSYNEQFF. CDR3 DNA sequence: TGTGCCAGCAGCTTAGGAGTTTCCGGAGATTTCTCCTACAATGAGCAGTTCTTC.

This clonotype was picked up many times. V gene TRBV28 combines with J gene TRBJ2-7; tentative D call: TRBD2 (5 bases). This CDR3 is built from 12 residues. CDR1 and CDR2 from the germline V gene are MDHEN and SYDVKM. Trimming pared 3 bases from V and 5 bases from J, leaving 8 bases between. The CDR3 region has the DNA TGTGCCAGCAGTTTTGCCGGGGACGAGCAGTACTTC. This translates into CASSFAGDEQYF.

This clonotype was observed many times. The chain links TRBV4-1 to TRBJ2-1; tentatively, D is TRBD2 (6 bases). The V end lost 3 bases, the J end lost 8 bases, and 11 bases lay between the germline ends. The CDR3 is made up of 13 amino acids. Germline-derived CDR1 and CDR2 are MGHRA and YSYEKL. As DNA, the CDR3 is TGCGCCAGCAGCCATCCCTTAGCGGATGAGCAGTTCTTC. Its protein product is CASSHPLADEQFF.

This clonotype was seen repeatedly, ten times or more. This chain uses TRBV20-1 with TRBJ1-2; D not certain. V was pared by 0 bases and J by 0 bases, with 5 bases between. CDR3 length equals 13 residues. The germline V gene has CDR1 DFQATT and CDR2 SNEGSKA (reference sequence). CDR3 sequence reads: CSARDFSNYGYTF. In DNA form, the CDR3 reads TGCAGTGCTAGAGACTTCTCTAACTATGGCTACACCTTC.

CDR3 protein: CASSPDRGHYEQYF. CDR3 DNA sequence: TGTGCCAGTAGTCCCGACAGGGGGCACTACGAGCAGTACTTC. The rearrangement joins TRBV19 to TRBJ2-7, with 10 bases aligning to TRBD1. The CDR3 sequence is 14 residues long. V shed 5 bases and J 3 bases; nucleotides not matched to a gene: 4. The germline gives CDR1 LNHDA, CDR2 SQIVND (reference sequence).

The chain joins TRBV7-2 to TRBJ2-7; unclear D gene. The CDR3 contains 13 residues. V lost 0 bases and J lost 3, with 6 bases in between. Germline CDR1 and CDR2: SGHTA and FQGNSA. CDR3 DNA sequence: TGTGCCAGCAGCTTAGCTGAGCGCTACGAGCAGTACTTC. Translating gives CASSLAERYEQYF.

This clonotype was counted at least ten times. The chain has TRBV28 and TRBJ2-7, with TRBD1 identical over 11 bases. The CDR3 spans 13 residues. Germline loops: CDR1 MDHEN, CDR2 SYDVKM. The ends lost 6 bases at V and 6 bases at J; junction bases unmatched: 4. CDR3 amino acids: CASRGGQGVEQYF. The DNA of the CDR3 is TGTGCCAGCAGAGGGGGACAGGGGGTCGAGCAGTACTTC.

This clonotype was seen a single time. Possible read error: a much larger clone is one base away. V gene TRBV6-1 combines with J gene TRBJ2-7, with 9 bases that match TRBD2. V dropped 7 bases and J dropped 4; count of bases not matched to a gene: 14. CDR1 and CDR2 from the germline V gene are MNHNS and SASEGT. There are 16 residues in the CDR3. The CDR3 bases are TGTGCCAGCACCGGACTAGGACTAGCGAAATCTTACGAGCAGTACTTC. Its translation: CASTGLGLAKSYEQYF.

DNA of the CDR3: TGCAGCGTAGTCCTAGCGGGACTAAGCACAGATACGCAGTATTTT. Residues: CSVVLAGLSTDTQYF. The chain joins TRBV29-1 to TRBJ2-3; 9 bases match TRBD2. Per germline, CDR1 SQVTM and CDR2 ANQGSEA. The CDR3 spans 15 residues. V was pared by 6 bases and J by 0 bases, with 7 bases of the junction left unmatched.

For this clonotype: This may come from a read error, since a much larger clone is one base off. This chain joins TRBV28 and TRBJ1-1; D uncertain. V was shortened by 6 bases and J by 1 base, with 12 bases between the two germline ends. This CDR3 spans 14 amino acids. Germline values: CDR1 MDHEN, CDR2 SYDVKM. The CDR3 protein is CASSKDQANTEAFF. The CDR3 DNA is TGTGCCAGCAGCAAGGATCAGGCGAACACTGAAGCTTTCTTT.

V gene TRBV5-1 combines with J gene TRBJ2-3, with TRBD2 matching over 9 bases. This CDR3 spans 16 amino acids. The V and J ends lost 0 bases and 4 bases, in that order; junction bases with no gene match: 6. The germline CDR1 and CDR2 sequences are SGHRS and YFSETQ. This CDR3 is CASSLEASGKSDTQYF. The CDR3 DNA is TGCGCCAGCAGCTTGGAAGCTAGCGGGAAGTCAGATACGCAGTATTTT. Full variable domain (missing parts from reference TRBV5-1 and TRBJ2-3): KAGVTQTPRYLIKTRGQQVTLSCSPISGHRSVSWYQQTPGQGLQFLFEYFSETQRNKGNFPGRFSGRQFSNSRSEMNVSTLELGDSALYLCASSLEASGKSDTQYFGPGTRLTVL.

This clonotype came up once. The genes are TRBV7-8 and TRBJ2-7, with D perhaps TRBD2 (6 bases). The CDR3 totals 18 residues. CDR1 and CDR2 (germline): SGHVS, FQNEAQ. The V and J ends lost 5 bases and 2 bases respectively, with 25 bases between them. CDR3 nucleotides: TGTGCCAGCAGCATTACTGCGCTGGGACTCGCCCCCACCTACGAGCAGTACTTC. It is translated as CASSITALGLAPTYEQYF.

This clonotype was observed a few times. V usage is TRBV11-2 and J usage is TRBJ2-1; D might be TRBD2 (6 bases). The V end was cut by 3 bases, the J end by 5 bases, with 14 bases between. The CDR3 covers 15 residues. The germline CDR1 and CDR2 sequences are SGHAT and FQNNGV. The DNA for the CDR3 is TGTGCCAGCAGCTTCTCGGACGGGAGTCACAATGAGCAGTTCTTC. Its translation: CASSFSDGSHNEQFF.

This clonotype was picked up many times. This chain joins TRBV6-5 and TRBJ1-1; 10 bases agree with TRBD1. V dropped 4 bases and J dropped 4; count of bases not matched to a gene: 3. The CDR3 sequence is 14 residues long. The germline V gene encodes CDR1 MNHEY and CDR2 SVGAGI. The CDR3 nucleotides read TGTGCCAGCAGTTTAGACAGGGGGCTCACTGAAGCTTTCTTT. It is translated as CASSLDRGLTEAFF.

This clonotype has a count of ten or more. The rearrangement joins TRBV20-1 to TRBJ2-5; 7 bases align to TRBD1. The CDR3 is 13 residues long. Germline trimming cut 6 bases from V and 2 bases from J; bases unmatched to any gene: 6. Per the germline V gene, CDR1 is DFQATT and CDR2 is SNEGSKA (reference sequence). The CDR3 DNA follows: TGCAGTGCGACTGACAGGGTACAAGAGACCCAGTACTTC. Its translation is CSATDRVQETQYF.